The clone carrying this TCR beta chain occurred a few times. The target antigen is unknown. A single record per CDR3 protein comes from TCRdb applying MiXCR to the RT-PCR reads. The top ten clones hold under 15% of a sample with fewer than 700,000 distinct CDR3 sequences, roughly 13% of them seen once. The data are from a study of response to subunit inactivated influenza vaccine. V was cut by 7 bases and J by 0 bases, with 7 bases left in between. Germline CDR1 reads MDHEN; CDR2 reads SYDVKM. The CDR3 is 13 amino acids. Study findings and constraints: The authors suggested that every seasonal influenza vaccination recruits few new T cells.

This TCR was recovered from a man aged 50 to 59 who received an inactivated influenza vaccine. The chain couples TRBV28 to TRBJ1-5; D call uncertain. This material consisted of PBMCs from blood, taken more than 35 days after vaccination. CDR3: CASNPDSNQPQHF. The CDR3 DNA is TGTGCCAGCAACCCGGATAGCAATCAGCCCCAGCATTTT. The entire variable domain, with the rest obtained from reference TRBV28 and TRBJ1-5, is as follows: DVKVTQSSRYLVKRTGEKVFLECVQDMDHENMFWYRQDPGLGLRLIYFSYDVKMKEKGDIPEGYSVSREKKERFSLILESASTNQTSMYLCASNPDSNQPQHFGDGTRLSIL.